These 23 T cell receptor beta chains originate from one sample sequenced in a study of cytomegalovirus exposure and HLA in healthy donors. Vbeta (60) and Jbeta (13) primers were used in the PCR. Sequencing was performed with immunoSEQ multiplex PCR; in TCRdb, only in-frame clones are kept and a portion is missing. The listing records about 110,000 clones. The sample consisted of PBMCs. The receptor set was obtained from a man in his forties or fifties in good health and CMV-seropositive.

CDR3 in amino acids: CASSQDWEITDTQYF. CDR3 DNA sequence: TGCGCCAGCAGCCAAGATTGGGAGATCACAGATACGCAGTATTTT. The chain recombines TRBV4-1 with TRBJ2-3; D might be TRBD2 (5 bases). The germline gives CDR1 MGHRA, CDR2 YSYEKL. There are 15 residues in the CDR3. V was shortened by 0 bases and J by 2 bases, with 9 bases between the two germline ends.

This sequence joins TRBV5-8 and TRBJ2-1; 13 bases are shared with TRBD2. This CDR3 is 18 amino acids long. J lost 0 bases, V lost 4 bases, and 7 bases had no gene match. From germline, CDR1 is SGHTS and CDR2 YDEGEE. CDR3: CASSLGTSGKSSYNEQFF. The CDR3 DNA sequence: TGTGCCAGCAGCCTCGGGACTAGCGGGAAGTCCTCCTACAATGAGCAGTTCTTC. Combining the CDR3 with reference TRBV5-8 and TRBJ2-1 gives the whole variable domain EAGVTQSPTHLIKTRGQQATLRCSPISGHTSVYWYQQALGLGLQFLLWYDEGEERNRGNFPPRFSGRQFPNYSSELNVNALELEDSALYLCASSLGTSGKSSYNEQFFGPGTRLTVL.

The rearrangement links TRBV7-9 to TRBJ2-7, with 10 bases that match TRBD1. The junction had 8 bases not matched to a gene; V was cut back by 5 bases and J by 7 bases. Germline V gene data show CDR1 as SEHNR and CDR2 as FQNEAQ (reference sequence). CDR3 size: 14 residues. The CDR3 loop is CASSPGQGGQEQYF. Written as DNA, the CDR3 is TGTGCCAGCAGCCCCGGACAGGGGGGACAGGAGCAGTACTTC.

In the case of this clone: Germline is not matched at one junction end, which may reflect a read error. The chain is built from TRBV7-2 and TRBJ1-4; D unresolved. The CDR3 is made up of 18 amino acids. CDR1 and CDR2 from the germline V gene are SGHTA and FQGNSA. The CDR3 loop is CATSLSPFLSGTNEKLFF. CDR3 bases: TGTGCCACCAGCTTATCCCCATTTCTCTCGGGTACTAATGAAAAACTGTTTTTT. Using reference TRBV7-2 and TRBJ1-4 for the parts outside the CDR3, the full variable domain is GAGVSQSPSNKVTEKGKDVELRCDPISGHTALYWYRQSLGQGLEFLIYFQGNSAPDKSGLPSDRFSAERTGGSVSTLTIQRTQQEDSAVYLCATSLSPFLSGTNEKLFFGSGTQLSVL.

The V gene is TRBV2, the J gene TRBJ2-7; TRBD2 is a possible D gene (6 bases). V was cut by 6 bases and J by 7 bases, with 16 bases left in between. The germline V gene has CDR1 SNHLY and CDR2 FYNNEI. This CDR3 has 13 amino acids. Here the CDR3 reads CASSAGTLGEQYF. The CDR3 region has the DNA TGTGCCAGCAGCGCGGGGACCCTGGGGGAGCAGTACTTC.

In DNA, the CDR3 is TGTGCCAGCAGCTTAAAGCCACCGGGACTAGCGGGAGGGGCGTGTTACTTC. This encodes CASSLKPPGLAGGACYF. The rearrangement uses TRBV7-9 and TRBJ2-7; 16 bases map to TRBD2. Germline loops: CDR1 SEHNR, CDR2 FQNEAQ (reference sequence). The junction had 14 bases not matched to a gene; V was cut back by 2 bases and J by 13 bases. The CDR3 is 17 amino acids.

The chain joins TRBV18 to TRBJ1-2, with a tentative D call TRBD1 (5 bases). With 4 bases removed from V and 3 bases from J, the gap between germline ends came to 9 bases. The length of the CDR3 is 13 residues. Germline CDR1 KGHSH, CDR2 LQKENI. The CDR3 bases are TGTGCCAGCTCACGAACAGGAGACTATGGCTACACCTTC. Encoded protein: CASSRTGDYGYTF.

This chain joins TRBV5-1 and TRBJ2-1; TRBD1 might be the D (5 bases). The V end was cut by 3 bases, the J end by 8 bases, with 12 bases between. CDR3 size: 13 residues. Germline V gene data show CDR1 as SGHRS and CDR2 as YFSETQ. CDR3 sequence (DNA): TGCGCCAGCAGCTCAAATGGGGCTGATGAGCAGTTCTTC. The encoded protein is CASSSNGADEQFF.

This sequence joins TRBV5-1 and TRBJ2-2; D may be TRBD2 (5 bases). V was clipped by 5 bases and J by 6 bases, with 11 bases between them. This CDR3 is built from 13 residues. The germline gives CDR1 SGHRS, CDR2 YFSETQ. The CDR3 protein is CASSIGKAGELFF. The CDR3 DNA sequence: TGCGCCAGCAGTATCGGGAAGGCCGGGGAGCTGTTTTTT. Using reference TRBV5-1 and TRBJ2-2 for the parts outside the CDR3, the full variable domain is KAGVTQTPRYLIKTRGQQVTLSCSPISGHRSVSWYQQTPGQGLQFLFEYFSETQRNKGNFPGRFSGRQFSNSRSEMNVSTLELGDSALYLCASSIGKAGELFFGEGSRLTVL.

The chain employs TRBV6-4 and TRBJ2-3, with a possible D match to TRBD2 (6 bases). Per germline, CDR1 MRHNA and CDR2 SNTAGT. The CDR3 spans 15 residues. Between the trimmed V and J ends, which lost 3 bases and 0 bases, there was a span of 10 bases. The chain's CDR3 is CASSEAGTSTDTQYF. In DNA form, the CDR3 reads TGTGCCAGCAGTGAGGCGGGAACTAGCACAGATACGCAGTATTTT.

The J gene is TRBJ2-7, the V gene TRBV7-9; perhaps TRBD1 as D (5 bases). Germline V gene lookup returns CDR1 SEHNR and CDR2 FQNEAQ (reference sequence). The length of the CDR3 is 12 residues. V was cut by 3 bases and J by 6 bases, with 9 bases left in between. The CDR3, as DNA: TGTGCCAGCAGCTTTCTAGGGGTCGAGCAGTACTTC. It codes for CASSFLGVEQYF.

The V call is TRBV7-9, the J call TRBJ2-7, with 7 bases that match TRBD1. CDR1 is SEHNR and CDR2 is FQNEAQ in the germline V gene (reference sequence). CDR3 length equals 12 residues. With 5 bases clipped from V and 5 bases from J, the junction kept 3 bases outside the gene matches. The CDR3 coding sequence is TGTGCCAGCAGCCTCGGACAGGACGAGCAGTACTTC. Translating gives CASSLGQDEQYF.

J is TRBJ2-1 and V is TRBV10-1, with 8 nucleotides matching TRBD1. V was clipped by 6 bases and J by 6 bases; unmatched bases: 13. CDR1 is WNHNN, CDR2 SYGVQD, per germline (reference sequence). The CDR3 has 16 residues. CDR3 coding DNA: TGCGCCAGCAGCTCCAGACAGGGGACGGCCTTCAATGAGCAGTTCTTC. This encodes CASSSRQGTAFNEQFF.

V is TRBV19 and J is TRBJ2-1; 13 bases match TRBD2. CDR3 length: 14 residues. Germline-derived CDR1 and CDR2 are LNHDA and SQIVND (reference sequence). V gave up 6 bases and J gave up 7 bases; unmatched junction bases: 3. The DNA for the CDR3 is TGTGCCAGTAGAGGACTAGCGGGAGCTAATGAGCAGTTCTTC. Translation gives CASRGLAGANEQFF. Full variable domain (outside the CDR3, taken from reference TRBV19 and TRBJ2-1): DGGITQSPKYLFRKEGQNVTLSCEQNLNHDAMYWYRQDPGQGLRLIYYSQIVNDFQKGDIAEGYSVSREKKESFPLTVTSAQKNPTAFYLCASRGLAGANEQFFGPGTRLTVL.

This sequence joins TRBV6-1 and TRBJ2-7; D may be TRBD2 (6 bases). V gave up 4 bases and J gave up 2 bases, with 18 bases separating them. This CDR3 spans 16 amino acids. CDR1 is MNHNS and CDR2 is SASEGT in the germline V gene. The CDR3 loop is CASSARDFWVTYEQYF. The CDR3 DNA is TGTGCCAGCAGTGCCAGGGACTTCTGGGTCACCTACGAGCAGTACTTC.

V usage is TRBV10-1 and J usage is TRBJ2-1, with D perhaps matching TRBD2 (5 bases). V dropped 3 bases and J dropped 8 bases, with 11 bases sitting between them. CDR1 is WNHNN and CDR2 is SYGVQD in the germline V gene (reference sequence). The CDR3 length is 13 residues. CDR3 protein: CASSDWERDEQFF. For the CDR3, the DNA is TGCGCCAGCAGTGATTGGGAGCGCGATGAGCAGTTCTTC.

The gene calls are TRBV27 and TRBJ2-1; 7 bases match TRBD2. The V gene's germline CDR1 is MNHEY and CDR2 SMNVEV (reference sequence). The CDR3 loop spans 16 amino acids. Trimming at V came to 5 bases and at J to 4 bases, leaving 11 bases not matched to a gene. CDR3 sequence reads: CASSPTSNTQYNEQFF. CDR3 nucleotides: TGTGCCAGCAGTCCGACTAGCAACACCCAATACAATGAGCAGTTCTTC.

This chain joins TRBV10-1 and TRBJ2-5; D may be TRBD2 (7 bases). The DNA end is more similar to TRBJ2-7, so the J call may be wrong. The germline V gene has CDR1 WNHNN and CDR2 SYGVQD (reference sequence). This CDR3 is built from 16 residues. DNA for the CDR3: TGCGCCAGCAGCGACCACCGTCTGGGAGGGGGGTACGAGCAGTACTTC. The encoded protein is CASSDHRLGGGYEQYF.

The chain uses TRBV27 and TRBJ2-2, with TRBD2 matching over 14 bases. V lost 4 bases and J lost 6; bases outside the gene matches: 10. Germline values: CDR1 MNHEY, CDR2 SMNVEV (reference sequence). The CDR3 runs to 18 residues. The CDR3 loop reads CASSSTKTSGRAPGELFF. The CDR3 coding sequence is TGTGCCAGCAGTTCTACCAAGACTAGCGGGAGGGCACCCGGGGAGCTGTTTTTT.

This sequence joins TRBV13 and TRBJ2-1; 7 bases agree with TRBD1. Germline CDR1 is PRHDT and CDR2 is FYEKMQ (reference sequence). J gave up 0 bases and V 5 bases, and 7 bases lay outside the gene matches. This CDR3 is built from 16 residues. CDR3 protein: CASSPKQGPSYNEQFF. In DNA, the CDR3 is TGTGCCAGCAGCCCGAAACAGGGGCCCTCCTACAATGAGCAGTTCTTC.

The V and J genes are TRBV11-1 and TRBJ2-7; 7 bases fit TRBD1. This CDR3 has 14 residues. The germline V gene has CDR1 SGHAT and CDR2 FQDESV (reference sequence). V lost 2 bases and J lost 0; bases outside the gene matches: 1. CDR3 coding DNA: TGTGCCAGCAGCTTAAGACAGGGCTCCTACGAGCAGTACTTC. This translates into CASSLRQGSYEQYF.

In regard to this clone: Other DNA sequences of this sample code for an identical CDR3. The rearrangement uses TRBV29-1 and TRBJ2-7; TRBD1 aligns across 9 bases. The CDR3 is 12 amino acids. V shed 3 bases, J shed 5 bases, and the junction held 2 bases outside the gene matches. CDR1 and CDR2 from the germline V gene are SQVTM and ANQGSEA. CDR3 nucleotides: TGCAGCGTTGAGGACAGGGGAAACGAGCAGTACTTC. Encoded protein: CSVEDRGNEQYF.

The genes are TRBV6-5 and TRBJ2-5, with 8 bases fitting TRBD2. This CDR3 has 14 amino acids. Per germline, CDR1 MNHEY and CDR2 SVGAGI. V shed 2 bases and J 4 bases; nucleotides not matched to a gene: 3. The CDR3 spells CASSYPGGGETQYF. The CDR3 DNA sequence: TGTGCCAGCAGTTACCCCGGGGGGGGAGAGACCCAGTACTTC.